Described below is a single T cell receptor (beta chain) sequence and its context. The antigen is undetermined. This CDR3 region has 17 residues. Trimming at V came to 2 bases and at J to 0 bases, leaving 7 bases not matched to a gene. CDR1 is LGHNA and CDR2 is YNFKEQ in the germline V gene. 13 Jbeta primers and 60 Vbeta primers were used for the PCR. Some clones are missing from TCRdb's copy, which holds only in-frame ones; the method was immunoSEQ multiplex PCR. The sample holds around 68,000 clones, 85% seen once. The data are from a study of cytomegalovirus exposure and HLA in healthy donors. Findings and limits, study-wide: Analyzed later, most CMV-associated TCR beta chains appeared HLA-restricted. A later analysis reportedly identified an Asian-associated ancestry cluster as carrying fewer N-insertions than the approximately 670-donor mean.

The chain couples TRBV4-2 to TRBJ2-7, with 10 positions matching TRBD1. The TCR sequence derives from a female donor in good health and CMV-seronegative. The sample consisted of PBMCs. The CDR3 nucleotides are TGTGCCAGCAGCCAACAGGGACAGGGGTCCCTCTCCTACGAGCAGTACTTC. This gives the protein CASSQQGQGSLSYEQYF.